This T cell receptor (beta chain) appears in the sequencing data of a study of blood T cell repertoires in COVID-19 (dated by TCRdb to the early 2020s). Regarding the research as a whole: The collaborator samples originated in the United States, Italy and Spain and spanned the acute and convalescent phases of COVID-19. The material from the prospective study consisted of cDNA or gDNA derived from T cells, B-cell-depleted T cells, or PBMCs. Subjects who had been exposed to COVID-19, were actively infected with it, or had recovered from it provided the deeply sampled blood TCRbeta repertoires that made up the dataset. The repertoires were made available in a free public database intended to serve as a resource for research on the immune response to SARS-CoV-2. Samples came from the ongoing ImmuneRACE study (first 160 participants) plus 1,254 subjects from 6 global collaborators. The sample metadata nearly always contained a de-identified subject ID, COVID-19 status, age in years and sex. Where available, HLA class I and class II types were taken from metadata supplied by the sample provider and were not determined by assay-based typing.

The V end gives up 3 bases and the J end 3 bases, leaving 5 bases in the junction not matched to a gene. Counted from cysteine to phenylalanine, this CDR3 has 15 amino acids. This entry keeps only the CDR3 DNA: 45 bases, framed from base 1. CDR1 SGHVS and CDR2 FNYEAQ are derived from the germline V gene. Whole blood was collected in K2EDTA tubes by collaborating institutions according to the institutions' own protocols. For TCRbeta analysis, collaborators shipped samples as frozen whole blood, isolated PBMCs, or DNA extracted from either of those sample types. The research as a whole found: The amount of clinical and demographic metadata varied by source and participant and was provided uncurated.

The immunoSEQ Assay, a bias-controlled multiplex PCR, was used to amplify TCRbeta CDR3 regions from genomic DNA. The original pipeline was this. Within the assay, amplification of reference gene primers was used to estimate how many nucleated cells each sample contained. Sequence reads were collapsed and filtered to measure the absolute abundance of every unique TCRbeta CDR3 rearrangement. Productive Simpson clonality was computed per sample as the square root of Simpson's diversity index over productive rearrangements. What TCRdb holds here is the immuneACCESS table cut down to in-frame rearrangements. Part of the clones is not present; checked against another copy, under half of the missing clones reflect an unresolved V gene, and the others are unexplained. That table is the source of V, J and clone size, and D and trimming were worked out from the DNA. The sample table shows about 98,000 clones, and 75% to 85% are seen once. The ten biggest clones cover roughly 25% of the sample.

By share, this clone ranks as medium-sized (0.01 to 0.1%). Its cognate antigen has yet to be identified. Base qualities are not at hand, and no much larger clone is one base apart. The chain links TRBV7-6 with TRBJ2-1; 7 central nucleotides agree with TRBD1. The clonotype was recovered from a man between 70 and 80 years old with acute or convalescent COVID-19. Sequencing was done on a sample of peripheral blood. CDR3 reads: CASSFAGTVYNEQFF. The nucleotide sequence is TGTGCCAGCAGCTTCGCCGGGACAGTCTACAATGAGCAGTTCTTC.